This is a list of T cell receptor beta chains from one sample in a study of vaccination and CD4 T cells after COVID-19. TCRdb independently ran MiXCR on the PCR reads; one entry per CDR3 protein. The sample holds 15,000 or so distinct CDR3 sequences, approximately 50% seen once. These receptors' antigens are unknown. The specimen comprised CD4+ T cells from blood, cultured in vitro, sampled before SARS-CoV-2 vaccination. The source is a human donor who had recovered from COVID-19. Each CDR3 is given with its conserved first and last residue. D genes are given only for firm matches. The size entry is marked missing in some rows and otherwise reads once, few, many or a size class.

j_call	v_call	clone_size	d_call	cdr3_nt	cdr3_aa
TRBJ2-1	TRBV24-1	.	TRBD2	TGTGCCACCAGTGACCTAGCGGGAGTAGGAAACAATGAGCAGTTCTTC	CATSDLAGVGNNEQFF
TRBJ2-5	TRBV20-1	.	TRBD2	TGCAGTGCTGGGACTAGCGGGAGGACCTTGTACCAAGAGACCCAGTACTTC	CSAGTSGRTLYQETQYF
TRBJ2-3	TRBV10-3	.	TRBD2	TGTGCCATCAAGGGACTAGCGGGATCGTCAGATACGCAGTATTTT	CAIKGLAGSSDTQYF
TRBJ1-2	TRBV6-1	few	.	TGTGCCAGCAGGGGGGTCGCCCTGGATGGCTACACCTTC	CASRGVALDGYTF
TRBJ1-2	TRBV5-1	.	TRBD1	TGCGCCAGCAGCTTGACAGGGGTGGACTATGGCTACACCTTC	CASSLTGVDYGYTF
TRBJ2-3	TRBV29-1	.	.	TGCAGCGTCGGACAGACGCAGTATTTT	CSVGQTQYF
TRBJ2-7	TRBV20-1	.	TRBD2	TGCAGTGCGATTACTAGCGGGAGGGCCCTAGGCGAGCAGTACTTC	CSAITSGRALGEQYF
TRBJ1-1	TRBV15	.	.	TGTGCCACCAGCAGAGATCTTTTTGCGGCAGTGAGCACTGAAGCTTTCTTT	CATSRDLFAAVSTEAFF
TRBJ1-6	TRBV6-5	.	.	TGTGCCAGCAGTTCAATAGGGGGGAGCTCCTATAATTCACCCCTCCACTTT	CASSSIGGSSYNSPLHF
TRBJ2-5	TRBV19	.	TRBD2	TGTGCCAGTAGTATCGCGATGTTAGCGGGAGTCGAGACCCAGTACTTC	CASSIAMLAGVETQYF
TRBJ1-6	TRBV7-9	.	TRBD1	TGTGCCAGCAGCACAGGGGTGACAGGGCCTTACAATTCACCCCTCCACTTT	CASSTGVTGPYNSPLHF
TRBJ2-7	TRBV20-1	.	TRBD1	TGCAGTGCTCGCGGGCGAGGACAGGGGACCTACTATGAGCAGTACTTC	CSARGRGQGTYYEQYF
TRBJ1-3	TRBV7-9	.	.	TGTGCCAGCAGCTTAGGAGTGTCCCGGAACACCATATATTTT	CASSLGVSRNTIYF
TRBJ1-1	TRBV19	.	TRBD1	TGTGCCAGTAGTATCCAGGGGGCGCGTGAAGCTTTCTTT	CASSIQGAREAFF
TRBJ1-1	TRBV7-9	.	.	TGTGCCAGCAGCCCTCCTCTGTCCTCTTATTCCAACACTGAAGCTTTCTTT	CASSPPLSSYSNTEAFF
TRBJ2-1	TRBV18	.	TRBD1	TGTGCCAGCTCACCGGGACAGGGAATCAATGAGCAGTTCTTC	CASSPGQGINEQFF
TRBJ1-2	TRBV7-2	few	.	TGTGCCAGCAGCACCGGTGGGGGGCGGACTAACTATGGCTACACCTTC	CASSTGGGRTNYGYTF
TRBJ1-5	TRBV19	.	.	TGTGCCAGTAGTATATCAGGGAACAATCAGCCCCAGCATTTT	CASSISGNNQPQHF
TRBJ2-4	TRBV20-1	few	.	TGCAGTTTCGGGCCAACCGGGAACATTCAGTACTTC	CSFGPTGNIQYF
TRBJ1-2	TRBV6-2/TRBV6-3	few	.	TGTGCCAGCAGTAACGCACACCAGGGGTCCGGCTACACCTTC	CASSNAHQGSGYTF
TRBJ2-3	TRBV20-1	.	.	TGCAGTGCTAGCCTGCTAACTAGCACAGATACGCAGTATTTT	CSASLLTSTDTQYF
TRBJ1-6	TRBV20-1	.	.	TGCAGTGCTAGAGAGACAAGGCTGGACGATATTAATTCACCCCTCCACTTT	CSARETRLDDINSPLHF
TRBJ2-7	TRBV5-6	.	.	TGTGCCAGCAGCCGCGTTACAGGGCAGACCTACGAGCAGTACTTC	CASSRVTGQTYEQYF
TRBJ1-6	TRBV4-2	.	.	TGTGCCAGCAGCCAAGATGGGCAGGCCTATAATTCACCCCTCCACTTT	CASSQDGQAYNSPLHF
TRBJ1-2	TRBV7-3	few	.	TGTGCCAGCAGCTTAGGTCCAGGGGAGAACTATGGCTACACCTTC	CASSLGPGENYGYTF
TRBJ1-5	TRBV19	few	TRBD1	TGTGCCACCAGGGGGGTTAGCCAGCCCCAGCATTTT	CATRGVSQPQHF
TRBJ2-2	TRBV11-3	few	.	TGTGCCAGCAGCTTAGGGTACGGGGACTCCAAATCCGGGGAGCTGTTTTTT	CASSLGYGDSKSGELFF
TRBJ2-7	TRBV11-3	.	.	TGTGCCAGCAGCTTAGAAGGGAACGGCTACGAGCAGTACTTC	CASSLEGNGYEQYF
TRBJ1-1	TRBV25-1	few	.	TGTGCCAGCAGTGACGGTTACCCCCGGGGGAACACTGAAGCTTTCTTT	CASSDGYPRGNTEAFF
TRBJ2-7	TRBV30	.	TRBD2	TGTGCCTGGAGTGGGGGGGGCTACGAGCAGTACTTC	CAWSGGGYEQYF
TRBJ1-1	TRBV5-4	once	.	TGTGCCAGCAGCTTCTACGGGGGCGGTGAAGCTTTCTTT	CASSFYGGGEAFF
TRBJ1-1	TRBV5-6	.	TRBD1	TGTGCCAGCAGCTACGGACAGGGGGCGACCACTGAAGCTTTCTTT	CASSYGQGATTEAFF
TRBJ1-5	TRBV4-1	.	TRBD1	TGCGCCAGCGCACGGGACAGGTCAAGGCAGCCCCAGCATTTT	CASARDRSRQPQHF
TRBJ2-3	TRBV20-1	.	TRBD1	TGCAGTGCTCGGGGTGTAGGGGGCCACACAGATACGCAGTATTTT	CSARGVGGHTDTQYF
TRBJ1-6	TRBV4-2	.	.	TGTGCCAGCAGCCAAGCGGCGCGGCGGGGTAATGGGGCCCTCCACTTT	CASSQAARRGNGALHF
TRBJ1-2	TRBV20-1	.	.	TGCAGTGCTAGTCAGACCGCTGCCTATGGCTACACCTTC	CSASQTAAYGYTF
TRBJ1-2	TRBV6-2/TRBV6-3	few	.	TGTGCCAGCAGATCACCGGGCCCTGGAGACTATGGCTACACCTTC	CASRSPGPGDYGYTF
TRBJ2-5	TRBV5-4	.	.	TGTGCCAGCAGCCCCAAGGACACCAAAGAGACCCAGTACTTC	CASSPKDTKETQYF
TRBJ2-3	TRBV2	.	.	TGTGCCAGCAGTGAGCGGCTAATACACCTCACAGATACGCAGTATTTT	CASSERLIHLTDTQYF
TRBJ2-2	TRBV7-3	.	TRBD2	TGTGCCAGCAGCCCCCGCGGGGGAACGAACACCGGGGAGCTGTTTTTT	CASSPRGGTNTGELFF
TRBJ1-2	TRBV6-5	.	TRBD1	TGTGCCAGCAGTTACTCCAGACAGGGGTATAATGATGGCTACACCTTC	CASSYSRQGYNDGYTF
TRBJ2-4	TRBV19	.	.	TGTGCCAGTAGTATATCCCGAGACGGACCCTGGGACATTCAGTACTTC	CASSISRDGPWDIQYF
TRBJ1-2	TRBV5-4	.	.	TGTGCCAGCAGCTTGGACAGGGACGGTGGCTACACCTTC	CASSLDRDGGYTF
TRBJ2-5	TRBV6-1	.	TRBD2	TGTGCCAGCAGTGCCGGACTAGCGGGAGGTGCAGAGACCCAGTACTTC	CASSAGLAGGAETQYF
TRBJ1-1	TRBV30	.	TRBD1	TGTGCCTGGAATTCCGAGGACAGGGACTCTGAAGCTTTCTTT	CAWNSEDRDSEAFF
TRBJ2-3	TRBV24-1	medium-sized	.	TGTGCCACACAACAACTTGGTGATACGCAGTATTTT	CATQQLGDTQYF
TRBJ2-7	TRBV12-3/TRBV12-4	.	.	TGTGCCAGCAGTTTAGTAGGGCAGACCGCCTACGAGCAGTACTTC	CASSLVGQTAYEQYF
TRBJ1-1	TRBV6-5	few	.	TGTGCCAGCAGTTACGGGGAGCCAGGGAGTTCTGAAGCTTTCTTT	CASSYGEPGSSEAFF
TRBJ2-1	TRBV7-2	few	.	TGTGCCAGCAGCTTAGCGGGAGACTACAATGAGCAGTTCTTC	CASSLAGDYNEQFF
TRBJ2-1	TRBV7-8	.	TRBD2	TGTGCCAGCAGCTTAGAGGGAGGGCCGTACAATGAGCAGTTCTTC	CASSLEGGPYNEQFF
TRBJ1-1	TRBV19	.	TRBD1	TGTGCCGTAGGGGGACAGGGGCCCGGACAGAACACTGAAGCTTTCTTT	CAVGGQGPGQNTEAFF
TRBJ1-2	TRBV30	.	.	TGTGCCTGGAGTCCGCTTTGGGGCTACACCTTC	CAWSPLWGYTF
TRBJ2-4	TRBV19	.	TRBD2	TGTGCCAGTAGTATAGATCGACTAGCGGGAGCCAAAAACATTCAGTACTTC	CASSIDRLAGAKNIQYF